This TCR beta chain is drawn from a study of blood T cell repertoires in COVID-19. The wider study: Sites in the United States, Italy and Spain provided acute and convalescent COVID-19 samples.

Trimming left V 9 bases short and J 8 bases short, with 11 bases between. From germline, CDR1 is LNHDA and CDR2 SQIVND (reference sequence). CDR3 size: 11 residues. TCRdb keeps only in-frame clones here, not all; method: immunoSEQ multiplex PCR. The data contain approximately 110,000 clones, about 90% of them singletons. This clone was picked up one time. This chain connects TRBV19 to TRBJ2-1, with a possible D match to TRBD2 (6 bases). This TCR came from a man aged 50 or older with COVID-19, enrolled during active disease. The source material was peripheral blood. For the CDR3, the DNA is TGTGCCAGCGGGGGATTCTATGAGCAGTTCTTC. This codes for CASGGFYEQFF.